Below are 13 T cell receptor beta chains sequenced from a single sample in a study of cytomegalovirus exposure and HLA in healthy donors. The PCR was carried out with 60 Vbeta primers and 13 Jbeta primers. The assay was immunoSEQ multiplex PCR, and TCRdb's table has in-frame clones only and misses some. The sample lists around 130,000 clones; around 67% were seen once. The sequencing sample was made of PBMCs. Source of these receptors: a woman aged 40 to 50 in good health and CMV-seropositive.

The CDR3 DNA reads as TGTGCCAGCAGTTTATACGGGACAGGGGGCAATCAGCCCCAGCATTTT. Translating gives CASSLYGTGGNQPQHF. The V call is TRBV27, the J call TRBJ1-5, with 10 positions matching TRBD1. CDR3 length equals 16 residues. In germline, CDR1 is MNHEY, CDR2 SMNVEV (reference sequence). V shed 1 base, J shed 2 bases, and the junction held 2 bases outside the gene matches.

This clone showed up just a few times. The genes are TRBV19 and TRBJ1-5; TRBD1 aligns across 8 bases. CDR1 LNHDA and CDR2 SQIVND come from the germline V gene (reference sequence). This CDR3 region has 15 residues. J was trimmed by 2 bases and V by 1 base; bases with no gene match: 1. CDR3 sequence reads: CASSIVDRGNQPQHF. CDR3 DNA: TGTGCCAGTAGTATAGTGGACAGGGGCAATCAGCCCCAGCATTTT. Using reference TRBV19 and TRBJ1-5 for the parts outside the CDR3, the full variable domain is DGGITQSPKYLFRKEGQNVTLSCEQNLNHDAMYWYRQDPGQGLRLIYYSQIVNDFQKGDIAEGYSVSREKKESFPLTVTSAQKNPTAFYLCASSIVDRGNQPQHFGDGTRLSIL.

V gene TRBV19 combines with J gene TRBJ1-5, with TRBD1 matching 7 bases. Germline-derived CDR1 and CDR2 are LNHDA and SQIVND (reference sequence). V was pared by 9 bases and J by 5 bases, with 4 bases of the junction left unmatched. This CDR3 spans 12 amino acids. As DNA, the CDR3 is TGTGCCAGCGAACAGGGGTATCAGCCCCAGCATTTT. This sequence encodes CASEQGYQPQHF.

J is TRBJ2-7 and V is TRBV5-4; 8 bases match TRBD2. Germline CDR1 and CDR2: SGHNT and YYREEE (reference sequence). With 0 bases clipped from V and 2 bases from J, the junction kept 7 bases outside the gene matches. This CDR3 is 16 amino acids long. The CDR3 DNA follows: TGTGCCAGCAGCTTGGCCGGAGGCGGGGGGCCCTACGAGCAGTACTTC. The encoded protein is CASSLAGGGGPYEQYF.

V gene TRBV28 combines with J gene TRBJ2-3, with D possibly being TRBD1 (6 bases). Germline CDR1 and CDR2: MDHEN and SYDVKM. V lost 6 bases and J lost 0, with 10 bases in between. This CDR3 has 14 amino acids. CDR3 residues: CASRGGASTDTQYF. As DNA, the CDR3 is TGTGCCAGCAGAGGGGGAGCGAGCACAGATACGCAGTATTTT. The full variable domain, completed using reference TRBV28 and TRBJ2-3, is DVKVTQSSRYLVKRTGEKVFLECVQDMDHENMFWYRQDPGLGLRLIYFSYDVKMKEKGDIPEGYSVSREKKERFSLILESASTNQTSMYLCASRGGASTDTQYFGPGTRLTVL.

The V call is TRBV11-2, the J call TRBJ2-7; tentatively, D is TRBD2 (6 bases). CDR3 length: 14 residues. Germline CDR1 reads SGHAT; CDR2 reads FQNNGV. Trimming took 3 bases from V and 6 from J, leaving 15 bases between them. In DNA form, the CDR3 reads TGTGCCAGCAGCTTCTTCGGGAGATCGGGCGAGCAGTACTTC. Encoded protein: CASSFFGRSGEQYF.

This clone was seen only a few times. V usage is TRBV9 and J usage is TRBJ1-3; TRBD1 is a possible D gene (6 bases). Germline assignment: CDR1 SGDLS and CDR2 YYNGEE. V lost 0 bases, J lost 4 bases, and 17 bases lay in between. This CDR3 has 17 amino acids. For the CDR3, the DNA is TGTGCCAGCAGCGTAGAGGGCAACAGGGTGACGGGAAACACCATATATTTT. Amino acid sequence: CASSVEGNRVTGNTIYF. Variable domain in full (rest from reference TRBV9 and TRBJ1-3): DSGVTQTPKHLITATGQRVTLRCSPRSGDLSVYWYQQSLDQGLQFLIQYYNGEERAKGNILERFSAQQFPDLHSELNLSSLELGDSALYFCASSVEGNRVTGNTIYFGEGSWLTVV.

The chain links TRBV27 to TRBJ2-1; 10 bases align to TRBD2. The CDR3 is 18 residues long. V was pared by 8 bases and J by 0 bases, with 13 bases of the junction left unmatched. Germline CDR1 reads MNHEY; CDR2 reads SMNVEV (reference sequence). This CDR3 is CASASVAGGSRSYNEQFF. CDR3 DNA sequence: TGTGCCAGCGCTTCGGTAGCGGGGGGCTCCCGCTCCTACAATGAGCAGTTCTTC.

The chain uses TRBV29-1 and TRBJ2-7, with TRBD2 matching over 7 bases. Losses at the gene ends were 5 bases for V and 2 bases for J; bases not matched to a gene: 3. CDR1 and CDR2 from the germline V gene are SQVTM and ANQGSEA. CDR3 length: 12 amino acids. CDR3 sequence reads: CSVMAGAYEQYF. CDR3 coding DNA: TGCAGCGTTATGGCGGGGGCCTACGAGCAGTACTTC.

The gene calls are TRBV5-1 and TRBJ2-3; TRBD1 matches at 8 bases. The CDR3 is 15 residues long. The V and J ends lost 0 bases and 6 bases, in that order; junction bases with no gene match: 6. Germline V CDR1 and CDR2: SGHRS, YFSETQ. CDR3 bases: TGCGCCAGCAGCTTGGGGCAGGGGGCTAGTGATACGCAGTATTTT. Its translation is CASSLGQGASDTQYF.

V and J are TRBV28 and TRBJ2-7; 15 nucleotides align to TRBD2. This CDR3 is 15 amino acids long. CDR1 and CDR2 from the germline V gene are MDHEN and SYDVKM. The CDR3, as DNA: TGTGCTTCCGGGACTAGCGGGAGGCGGCCGGACGAGCAGTACTTC. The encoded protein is CASGTSGRRPDEQYF.

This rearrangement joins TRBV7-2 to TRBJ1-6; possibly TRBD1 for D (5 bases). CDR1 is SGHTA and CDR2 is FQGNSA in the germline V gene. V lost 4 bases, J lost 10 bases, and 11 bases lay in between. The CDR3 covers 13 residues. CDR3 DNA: TGTGCCAGCAGCTCCCAGGGTGGGTCACCCCTCCACTTT. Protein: CASSSQGGSPLHF.

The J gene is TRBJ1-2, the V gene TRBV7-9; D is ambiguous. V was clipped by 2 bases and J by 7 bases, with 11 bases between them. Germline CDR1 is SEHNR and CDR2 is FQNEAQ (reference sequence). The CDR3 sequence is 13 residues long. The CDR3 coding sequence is TGTGCCAGCAGCTTACAGGACGGAGGTGGCTACACCTTC. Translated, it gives CASSLQDGGGYTF.